The 17 T cell receptor beta chains listed next were all sequenced from one sample in a study of blood T cell repertoires in COVID-19 (dated by TCRdb to the early 2020s). The library was built by means of the immunoSEQ multiplex PCR assay. What TCRdb holds here is the immuneACCESS table cut down to in-frame rearrangements. Part of the clones is not present; checked against another copy, under half of the missing clones reflect an unresolved V gene, and the others are unexplained. The table for this sample lists fewer than 200,000 clones; around 83% of them were counted only once. Clones ranked in the top ten supply over 1.5% of the sample. The sample consisted of peripheral blood. The receptors originated from a human donor in a cohort sampled during active COVID-19.

The genes are TRBV7-2 and TRBJ2-7; D remains ambiguous. Germline CDR1 reads SGHTA; CDR2 reads FQGNSA. V dropped 1 base and J dropped 0 bases, with 13 bases sitting between them. The CDR3 totals 16 residues. The CDR3 is CASSLGGSLSSYEQYF. CDR3 nucleotide sequence: TGTGCCAGCAGCTTAGGCGGCTCCCTGAGCTCCTACGAGCAGTACTTC.

The chain recombines TRBV7-2 with TRBJ1-2; 7 positions agree with TRBD1. From germline, CDR1 is SGHTA and CDR2 FQGNSA. This CDR3 has 14 residues. The junction had 4 bases not matched to a gene; V was cut back by 5 bases and J by 1 base. The CDR3 nucleotides are TGTGCCAGCAGCCAGACAGGGTTTAACTATGGCTACACCTTC. This gives the protein CASSQTGFNYGYTF.

The chain couples TRBV5-1 to TRBJ2-7, with 8 positions matching TRBD1. Germline V gene data show CDR1 as SGHRS and CDR2 as YFSETQ. This CDR3 is 13 amino acids long. The V and J ends lost 4 bases and 6 bases, in that order; junction bases with no gene match: 6. This CDR3 is CASSTTGQGEQYF. DNA for the CDR3: TGCGCCAGCAGCACCACTGGACAGGGCGAGCAGTACTTC.

This clone was seen a single time. The chain combines TRBV4-2 with TRBJ2-3; TRBD1 might be the D (5 bases). CDR3 length: 16 amino acids. Between the trimmed V and J ends, which lost 0 bases and 2 bases, there was a span of 12 bases. CDR1 LGHNA and CDR2 YNFKEQ come from the germline V gene. Here the CDR3 reads CASSQDWGRVTDTQYF. Here the CDR3 DNA reads TGTGCCAGCAGCCAAGATTGGGGCAGGGTCACAGATACGCAGTATTTT.

The V gene is TRBV7-6, the J gene TRBJ1-2; 9 bases are a match to TRBD1. Germline-derived CDR1 and CDR2 are SGHVS and FNYEAQ. The CDR3 sequence is 13 residues long. V shed 5 bases, J shed 5 bases, and the junction held 3 bases outside the gene matches. The CDR3: CASSPGQGYGYTF. CDR3 bases: TGTGCCAGCAGCCCGGGACAGGGTTATGGCTACACCTTC.

V usage is TRBV7-2 and J usage is TRBJ1-2, with 7 bases aligning to TRBD1. Germline trimming cut 5 bases from V and 4 bases from J; bases unmatched to any gene: 7. Germline-derived CDR1 and CDR2 are SGHTA and FQGNSA. This CDR3 spans 14 amino acids. The CDR3 loop reads CASSPEQGRYGYTF. The CDR3 DNA is TGTGCCAGCAGCCCAGAACAGGGGCGCTATGGCTACACCTTC.

The V gene is TRBV7-2, the J gene TRBJ2-7; unclear D gene. V lost 1 base, J lost 2 bases, and 9 bases lay in between. Germline CDR1 SGHTA, CDR2 FQGNSA. The CDR3 totals 14 residues. The CDR3 sequence: CASSLGPLAYEQYF. The CDR3 DNA sequence: TGTGCCAGCAGCTTAGGACCGCTAGCCTACGAGCAGTACTTC.

The rearrangement uses TRBV5-1 and TRBJ1-2, with TRBD1 matching 7 bases. Germline V gene lookup returns CDR1 SGHRS and CDR2 YFSETQ. This CDR3 comprises 16 residues. V lost 4 bases, J lost 0 bases, and 9 bases stayed unmatched. CDR3 protein: CASSLRGEIANYGYTF. The CDR3 DNA sequence: TGCGCCAGCAGCCTCAGGGGGGAGATTGCTAACTATGGCTACACCTTC.

The rearrangement links TRBV7-9 to TRBJ2-7, with D maybe TRBD2 (5 bases). This CDR3 comprises 16 residues. Germline values: CDR1 SEHNR, CDR2 FQNEAQ (reference sequence). V lost 1 base and J 1 base, leaving 14 bases between the germline ends. CDR3 region: CASSLGLWESSYEQYF. The CDR3 coding sequence is TGTGCCAGCAGCTTAGGACTATGGGAATCGTCCTACGAGCAGTACTTC.

Comment on this clone: Compared with germline, one end of the junction differs, possibly owing to a read error. The J gene is TRBJ2-7, the V gene TRBV4-1; 12 bases map to TRBD2. Germline values: CDR1 MGHRA, CDR2 YSYEKL. This CDR3 has 16 residues. The CDR3 nucleotides read TGCGCCAGCAGACAAGAAGAGACTAGCGGGAGCTACGAGCAGTACTTC. This sequence encodes CASRQEETSGSYEQYF.

This clone was seen more than once but under ten times. The genes are TRBV7-9 and TRBJ1-2; D perhaps matches TRBD1 (5 bases). The CDR3 is made up of 13 amino acids. V was cut by 5 bases and J by 6 bases, with 13 bases left in between. Germline lookup yields CDR1 SEHNR and CDR2 FQNEAQ (reference sequence). CDR3 sequence: CASSQPEGDGYTF. CDR3 sequence (DNA): TGTGCCAGCAGCCAGCCCGAAGGGGATGGCTACACCTTC.

The chain uses TRBV29-1 and TRBJ2-7; 8 positions agree with TRBD1. The CDR3 has 12 residues. The J segment lost 3 bases and the V segment lost 7 bases, leaving 5 bases of the junction unmatched. Looked up from germline, CDR1 is SQVTM and CDR2 is ANQGSEA. The CDR3 DNA follows: TGCAGCGCCGAGGACAGGGACTACGAGCAGTACTTC. Its translation is CSAEDRDYEQYF.

The chain employs TRBV20-1 and TRBJ2-7; maybe TRBD1 (5 bases). The V end was cut by 3 bases, the J end by 2 bases, with 11 bases between. CDR1 is DFQATT and CDR2 is SNEGSKA in the germline V gene (reference sequence). The length of the CDR3 is 13 residues. CDR3 nucleotides: TGCAGTGCTAGTTGGCTGGGGCCCTACGAGCAGTACTTC. Amino acid sequence: CSASWLGPYEQYF.

The chain uses TRBV5-8 and TRBJ1-5; D may be TRBD1 (5 bases). Germline-derived CDR1 and CDR2 are SGHTS and YDEGEE. With 2 bases removed from V and 4 bases from J, the gap between germline ends came to 16 bases. This CDR3 is built from 16 residues. CDR3 residues: CASSLPGANFNQPQHF. DNA for the CDR3: TGTGCCAGCAGCTTACCTGGGGCCAATTTTAATCAGCCCCAGCATTTT.

This clone was seen once. The rearrangement links TRBV6-2 or TRBV6-3 to TRBJ1-4, with D tentatively TRBD1 (5 bases). From germline, CDR1 is MNHEY and CDR2 SVGEGT. This CDR3 is built from 17 residues. Trimming pared 5 bases from V and 7 bases from J, leaving 23 bases between. DNA of the CDR3: TGTGCCAGCAGTCACCATCTCGACCGAGCAAGGGGTGAAAAACTGTTTTTT. Its translation is CASSHHLDRARGEKLFF.

The rearrangement uses TRBV5-4 and TRBJ2-5; no firm D call. Trimming removed 0 bases from V and 1 base from J, with 10 bases in between. Per the germline V gene, CDR1 is SGHNT and CDR2 is YYREEE (reference sequence). CDR3 size: 15 residues. CDR3 residues: CASSLALGSQETQYF. The CDR3 nucleotides read TGTGCCAGCAGCTTGGCGCTTGGCAGCCAAGAGACCCAGTACTTC.

This clone showed up just a few times. V and J are TRBV13 and TRBJ2-7; 8 bases agree with TRBD2. Unmatched junction bases numbered 10, after V lost 6 bases and J lost 6 bases. Germline loops: CDR1 PRHDT, CDR2 FYEKMQ (reference sequence). The CDR3 has 14 residues. The CDR3 nucleotides read TGTGCCAGCAGTCCACCGGGACTAGATAGCGAGCAGTACTTC. Translating it yields CASSPPGLDSEQYF.